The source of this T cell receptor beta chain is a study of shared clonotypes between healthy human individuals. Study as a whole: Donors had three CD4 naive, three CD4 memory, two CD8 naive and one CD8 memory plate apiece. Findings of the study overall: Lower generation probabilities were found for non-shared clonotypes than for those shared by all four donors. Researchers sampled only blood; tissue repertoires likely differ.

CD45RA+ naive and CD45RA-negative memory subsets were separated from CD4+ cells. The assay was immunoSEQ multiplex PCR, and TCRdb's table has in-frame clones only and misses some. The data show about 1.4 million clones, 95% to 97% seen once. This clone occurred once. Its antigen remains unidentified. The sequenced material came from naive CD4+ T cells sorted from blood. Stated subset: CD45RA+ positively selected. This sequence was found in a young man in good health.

The CDR3 region is CASSSRTGQANEKLFF. The CDR3 DNA is TGTGCCAGCAGCTCTCGGACAGGGCAGGCTAATGAAAAACTGTTTTTT. The chain is built from TRBV7-9 and TRBJ1-4; TRBD1 agrees at 8 bases. The CDR3 sequence is 16 residues long. CDR1 and CDR2 from the germline V gene are SEHNR and FQNEAQ (reference sequence). The trim removed 4 bases at V and 3 bases at J, leaving 7 bases unmatched.